This T cell receptor (beta chain) was recovered during a study of PD-L1 blockade in urothelial cancer. Locally advanced or metastatic urothelial carcinoma affected the patients. The protocol was immunoSEQ multiplex PCR, while the TCRdb copy is restricted to in-frame clones and leaves out a portion. Among about 84,000 clones listed, roughly 82% were seen once. V dropped 5 bases and J dropped 9 bases, with 25 bases sitting between them. Looked up from germline, CDR1 is SNHLY and CDR2 is FYNNEI. This CDR3 is built from 16 residues. The sequencing here drew on PBMCs, taken around atezolizumab (anti-PD-L1) treatment. The TCR originated in a man between 65 and 85 years old with urothelial cancer. The chain couples TRBV2 to TRBJ1-2, with D maybe TRBD1 (6 bases). CDR3 sequence: CASSPSEAQGRGSYTF. The DNA of the CDR3 is TGTGCCAGCAGTCCCTCCGAGGCACAGGGTAGAGGAAGCTACACCTTC.